The 24 T cell receptor beta chains given below trace back to one sample, sequenced in a study of Graves' ophthalmopathy and Graves' hyperthyroidism. The authors amplified TCR beta CDR3 regions, and they did so from RNA transcripts for repertoire sequencing. Second-round multiplex PCR came after first-round RT-PCR with HTBI primers. In TCRdb, the multiplex PCR reads were re-called with MiXCR into one record per CDR3 protein. The profile covers approximately 160,000 distinct CDR3 sequences, with around 39% appearing a single time and approximately 9% taken by the ten largest. The sequenced material came from peripheral blood. The receptors originated from a man younger than 40 with Graves' ophthalmopathy.

CDR3: CASSYAGAETQYF. The CDR3 region has the DNA TGTGCCAGCAGTTACGCCGGCGCTGAGACCCAGTACTTC. The chain couples TRBV6-2 or TRBV6-3 to TRBJ2-5; D is uncertain. This CDR3 is 13 amino acids long. V was trimmed by 2 bases and J by 5 bases, leaving 9 bases between them. CDR1 and CDR2 (germline): MNHEY, SVGEGT.

Many counts were recorded for this clonotype. This sequence joins TRBV6-2 or TRBV6-3 and TRBJ1-1; 7 bases fit TRBD1. CDR1 MNHEY and CDR2 SVGEGT come from the germline V gene. Unmatched junction bases numbered 4, after V lost 5 bases and J lost 10 bases. The CDR3 extends over 11 amino acids. The CDR3 region is CASSRTGGAFF. The CDR3 region has the DNA TGTGCCAGCAGTCGGACAGGAGGAGCTTTCTTT.

This clonotype was picked up many times. The chain uses TRBV4-1 and TRBJ2-7; D is perhaps TRBD2 (6 bases). Between the trimmed V and J ends, which lost 1 base and 4 bases, there was a span of 8 bases. Germline V gene sequence: CDR1 MGHRA, CDR2 YSYEKL. This CDR3 has 13 amino acids. CDR3 region: CASSQGGGYEQYF. The CDR3 bases are TGCGCCAGCAGCCAAGGTGGGGGGTACGAGCAGTACTTC.

This clonotype was seen only a few times. The V call is TRBV20-1, the J call TRBJ1-2; 10 bases map to TRBD1. Trimming took 6 bases from V and 4 from J; bases not matched to a gene: 14. CDR1 and CDR2 (germline): DFQATT, SNEGSKA (reference sequence). This CDR3 spans 16 amino acids. Here the CDR3 reads CSAKAGTGVTFYGYTF. The CDR3 coding sequence is TGCAGTGCGAAAGCCGGGACAGGGGTAACTTTCTATGGCTACACCTTC.

The chain has TRBV7-2 and TRBJ2-5; the D is unclear. Looked up from germline, CDR1 is SGHTA and CDR2 is FQGNSA. This CDR3 spans 14 amino acids. V lost 5 bases and J 5 bases, leaving 15 bases between the germline ends. In nucleotides, the CDR3 is TGTGCCAGCAGCCCCCAGCAGCCGTTTGAGACCCAGTACTTC. Its protein product is CASSPQQPFETQYF.

V and J are TRBV30 and TRBJ1-1, with D maybe TRBD1 (6 bases). Between the trimmed V and J ends, which lost 0 bases and 0 bases, there was a span of 14 bases. The CDR3 is made up of 16 amino acids. The germline gives CDR1 GTSNPN, CDR2 SVGIG (reference sequence). CDR3 nucleotide sequence: TGTGCCTGGAGTGTACCCGGGGGCTGGATGAACACTGAAGCTTTCTTT. Translation gives CAWSVPGGWMNTEAFF.

At least ten counts were recorded for this clonotype. This chain connects TRBV5-1 to TRBJ2-6; no clear D gene. In germline, CDR1 is SGHRS, CDR2 YFSETQ. CDR3 length: 14 residues. Trimming cost V 3 bases and J 1 base, with 5 bases left between them. CDR3 residues: CASSYESGANVLTF. CDR3 coding DNA: TGCGCCAGCAGCTACGAATCTGGGGCCAACGTCCTGACTTTC.

The rearrangement joins TRBV6-1 to TRBJ2-2; 8 bases fit TRBD1. The ends lost 5 bases at V and 7 bases at J; junction bases unmatched: 3. The CDR3 is 13 amino acids. CDR1 MNHNS and CDR2 SASEGT come from the germline V gene. The CDR3 protein is CASSQQGGGELFF. The CDR3 DNA follows: TGTGCCAGCAGTCAACAGGGGGGCGGGGAGCTGTTTTTT.

Many counts were recorded for this clonotype. The J gene is TRBJ2-7, the V gene TRBV28, with D possibly TRBD1 on 7 matching bases. Germline V lookup: CDR1 MDHEN, CDR2 SYDVKM. V lost 3 bases to trimming and J lost 4 bases, with 10 bases between them. CDR3 size: 13 residues. CDR3: CASSFSGGYEQYF. CDR3 coding DNA: TGTGCCAGCAGTTTTTCAGGGGGGTACGAGCAGTACTTC. Filled out from reference TRBV28 and TRBJ2-7, the complete variable domain reads DVKVTQSSRYLVKRTGEKVFLECVQDMDHENMFWYRQDPGLGLRLIYFSYDVKMKEKGDIPEGYSVSREKKERFSLILESASTNQTSMYLCASSFSGGYEQYFGPGTRLTVT.

The rearrangement links TRBV15 to TRBJ2-7, with D maybe TRBD2 (5 bases). Trimming removed 0 bases from V and 3 bases from J, with 18 bases in between. The CDR3 has 17 residues. Germline-derived CDR1 and CDR2 are LNHNV and YYDKDF (reference sequence). In DNA, the CDR3 is TGTGCCACCAGCAGAGATACCGCCGGACTTCCCTTCTACGAGCAGTACTTC. It encodes CATSRDTAGLPFYEQYF.

This clonotype was seen at least ten times. This rearrangement joins TRBV7-9 to TRBJ2-7; D not certain. CDR3 length: 11 residues. Trimming stripped 5 bases from V and 5 bases from J, with 7 bases between. Germline V lookup: CDR1 SEHNR, CDR2 FQNEAQ (reference sequence). The CDR3 sequence is CASSPADEQYF. CDR3 bases: TGTGCCAGCAGCCCTGCGGACGAGCAGTACTTC.

The CDR3 nucleotides are TGTGCCAGCAGGGGGATGGAAGGGGGCACAACGAACACTGAAGCTTTCTTT. Protein product: CASRGMEGGTTNTEAFF. The chain joins TRBV28 to TRBJ1-1, with 7 bases fitting TRBD1. Germline V lookup: CDR1 MDHEN, CDR2 SYDVKM. V lost 6 bases to trimming and J lost 1 base; unmatched junction nucleotides: 14. The CDR3 spans 17 residues.

This clonotype has a count of ten or more. The rearrangement joins TRBV28 to TRBJ1-1; unclear D gene. Germline CDR1 and CDR2: MDHEN and SYDVKM. The CDR3 covers 12 residues. V lost 5 bases and J 11 bases, leaving 15 bases between the germline ends. The CDR3 is CASSPSLPPAFF. Written as DNA, the CDR3 is TGTGCCAGCAGTCCATCACTCCCACCCGCTTTCTTT.

This clonotype was seen at least ten times. The chain couples TRBV18 to TRBJ1-6; D remains ambiguous. Germline values: CDR1 KGHSH, CDR2 LQKENI. This CDR3 contains 16 residues. Deletions cut 2 bases from V and 9 bases from J, with 17 bases between. The CDR3 nucleotides read TGTGCCAGCTCACCAAGGGCAACTGAGGGCGGTTCACCCCTCCACTTT. Translating it yields CASSPRATEGGSPLHF. Combining the CDR3 with reference TRBV18 and TRBJ1-6 gives the whole variable domain NAGVMQNPRHLVRRRGQEARLRCSPMKGHSHVYWYRQLPEEGLKFMVYLQKENIIDESGMPKERFSAEFPKEGPSILRIQQVVRGDSAAYFCASSPRATEGGSPLHFGNGTRLTVT.

The chain links TRBV6-5 to TRBJ1-1; TRBD1 agrees at 10 bases. The V gene end was trimmed by 2 bases and the J gene end by 11 bases; junction bases not matched to a gene: 8. The CDR3 consists of 14 residues. CDR1 MNHEY and CDR2 SVGAGI come from the germline V gene. In nucleotides, the CDR3 is TGTGCCAGCAGTTACGGGACAGGGGAAGTTTTGGCTTTCTTT. Translation gives CASSYGTGEVLAFF.

This clonotype was recorded at least ten times. The genes are TRBV6-5 and TRBJ1-6; 10 positions match TRBD1. CDR1 MNHEY and CDR2 SVGAGI come from the germline V gene. Trimming took 5 bases from V and 9 from J; bases not matched to a gene: 7. CDR3 size: 15 residues. CDR3 coding DNA: TGTGCCAGCAGTACCAATGACAGGGGGCGTTCACCCCTCCACTTT. It encodes CASSTNDRGRSPLHF.

This clonotype was counted at least ten times. The chain has TRBV28 and TRBJ2-2; no firm D call. With 8 bases removed from V and 6 bases from J, the gap between germline ends came to 16 bases. Germline CDR1 MDHEN, CDR2 SYDVKM. This CDR3 contains 14 residues. CDR3 amino acids: CASGPRHKAGELFF. The CDR3 DNA reads as TGTGCCAGCGGCCCCAGACATAAGGCCGGGGAGCTGTTTTTT. The full variable domain, in which reference TRBV28 and TRBJ2-2 provide the parts outside the CDR3, is DVKVTQSSRYLVKRTGEKVFLECVQDMDHENMFWYRQDPGLGLRLIYFSYDVKMKEKGDIPEGYSVSREKKERFSLILESASTNQTSMYLCASGPRHKAGELFFGEGSRLTVL.

This clonotype occurred a few times. The genes are TRBV7-2 and TRBJ1-1, with D unresolved. Germline values: CDR1 SGHTA, CDR2 FQGNSA. The V and J ends lost 1 base and 2 bases respectively, with 8 bases between them. The CDR3 has 14 amino acids. The CDR3 spells CASSLGPSNTEAFF. CDR3 bases: TGTGCCAGCAGCTTAGGTCCCAGCAACACTGAAGCTTTCTTT.

The rearrangement joins TRBV10-3 to TRBJ1-1; possible D gene TRBD1, 5 bases. Germline lookup yields CDR1 ENHRY and CDR2 SYGVKD. The CDR3 runs 17 residues. Trimming pared 10 bases from V and 4 bases from J, leaving 28 bases between. The CDR3 spells CATREGYPEASGTEAFF. CDR3 bases: TGTGCCACCCGGGAGGGGTACCCAGAAGCGTCGGGCACTGAAGCTTTCTTT.

The V gene is TRBV7-2, the J gene TRBJ2-7; the match to TRBD2 covers 7 bases. The CDR3 length is 15 residues. CDR1 and CDR2 from the germline V gene are SGHTA and FQGNSA. V lost 4 bases, J lost 1 base, and 7 bases stayed unmatched. This CDR3 reads CASSSFPRGSYEQYF. In DNA, the CDR3 is TGTGCCAGCAGCTCCTTCCCGCGGGGGTCCTACGAGCAGTACTTC.

The V gene is TRBV12-3 or TRBV12-4, the J gene TRBJ2-5, with 9 bases matching TRBD1. Losses at the gene ends were 6 bases for V and 5 bases for J; bases not matched to a gene: 7. The CDR3 runs to 14 residues. CDR3 sequence (DNA): TGTGCCAGCAGAGGGACAGGGCCGGAGGAGACCCAGTACTTC. Translating it yields CASRGTGPEETQYF.

CDR3 amino acids: CASSLYGENYGYTF. The CDR3 DNA is TGTGCCAGCAGTTTATATGGGGAAAACTATGGCTACACCTTC. V usage is TRBV27 and J usage is TRBJ1-2; no clear D gene. Germline lookup yields CDR1 MNHEY and CDR2 SMNVEV (reference sequence). The CDR3 has 14 residues. Between the trimmed V and J ends, which lost 1 base and 2 bases, there was a span of 8 bases.

V is TRBV6-2 or TRBV6-3 and J is TRBJ2-7; D not resolved. V was pared by 2 bases and J by 7 bases, with 12 bases between. Germline assignment: CDR1 MNHEY and CDR2 SVGEGT. The length of the CDR3 is 13 residues. CDR3 loop: CASSYRWAYEQYF. Here the CDR3 DNA reads TGTGCCAGCAGTTACCGGTGGGCGTATGAGCAGTACTTC.

This clonotype was counted at least ten times. The rearrangement links TRBV5-1 to TRBJ2-7; TRBD2 might be the D (6 bases). CDR1 is SGHRS and CDR2 is YFSETQ in the germline V gene. CDR3 size: 15 residues. Trimming removed 4 bases at V and 0 bases at J, with 14 bases between. CDR3 in amino acids: CASSVGLSVSYEQYF. DNA for the CDR3: TGCGCCAGCAGCGTGGGACTCTCAGTCTCCTACGAGCAGTACTTC. Complete variable domain (other parts from reference TRBV5-1 and TRBJ2-7): KAGVTQTPRYLIKTRGQQVTLSCSPISGHRSVSWYQQTPGQGLQFLFEYFSETQRNKGNFPGRFSGRQFSNSRSEMNVSTLELGDSALYLCASSVGLSVSYEQYFGPGTRLTVT.